This T cell receptor beta chain appears in the sequencing data of a study of blood T cell repertoires in COVID-19 (TCRdb year 2020). Broadly, across the study: The collaborator samples originated in the United States, Italy and Spain and spanned the acute and convalescent phases of COVID-19. Where HLA class I and class II types were available, the types were taken from metadata supplied by the sample provider, not from assay-based typing. The dataset comprised deeply sampled blood TCRbeta repertoires from subjects exposed to, actively infected with, or recovered from COVID-19. The repertoires were released in a freely available public database intended as a resource for research on the immune response to SARS-CoV-2. The material from the prospective study consisted of cDNA or gDNA derived from T cells, B-cell-depleted T cells, or PBMCs. Sample metadata almost always included a de-identified subject ID, COVID-19 status, age in years and sex. Samples came from the ongoing ImmuneRACE study (first 160 participants) plus 1,254 subjects from 6 global collaborators.

Details on this clone: Its target antigen remains unknown. Qualities for individual bases were not recorded, and no much larger clone is one base off.

CDR1 and CDR2 were assigned from the germline V gene as MGHRA and YSYEKL. From the cysteine through the phenylalanine, the CDR3 covers 18 amino acids. The only DNA kept is the CDR3, 54 bases in frame from the first base. V is pared back by 3 bases and J by 0 bases, with 18 bases lying between the germline termini. TCRbeta CDR3 regions were amplified from genomic DNA using the immunoSEQ Assay, a bias-controlled multiplex PCR. Per the source publication's procedure: The number of nucleated cells in each sample was estimated by amplification of reference gene primers within the assay. To quantify the absolute abundance of each unique TCRbeta CDR3 rearrangement, sequence reads were collapsed and filtered. Productive Simpson clonality was computed per sample as the square root of Simpson's diversity index over productive rearrangements. TCRdb limited this immuneACCESS table to in-frame rearrangements with V and J called. A share of clones is missing; checked studies link under half to unresolved V genes, and the rest is unexplained. That table gives V, J and clone size, and the DNA gave D and trimming. This sample holds approximately 350,000 clones; approximately 91% were observed only once. Of the sample, 6% to 8.5% is held by the ten largest clones.

General conclusions and limits of the study: Clinical and demographic metadata were provided uncurated, with the amount varying by source and participant.

One collaborating source in Seattle enrolled patients during active infection and followed them longitudinally through the course of disease. Collaborating institutions collected whole blood in K2EDTA tubes following their own protocols. For TCRbeta analysis, collaborators shipped samples in one of three forms: frozen whole blood, isolated PBMCs, or DNA extracted from either of those sample types. The V gene is TRBV4-1 and the J gene is TRBJ2-1; possibly the D gene is TRBD1, per 7 matching bases. Sequenced material: peripheral blood. This TCR was recovered from a woman in her 70s with COVID-19, enrolled during active disease. The CDR3 protein: CASSHPSPGGPSYNEQFF. The DNA sequence is as follows: TGCGCCAGCAGCCACCCCTCCCCAGGGGGGCCCTCCTACAATGAGCAGTTCTTC.